This T cell receptor (beta chain) was identified in a study of blood T cells in healthy people across ages. A second 7 to 11 cycle PCR used barcoded and J-beta primers. TCRdb re-called the 5' RACE reads through MiXCR, storing one row per CDR3 protein. The sample has 1.8 million or so distinct CDR3 sequences, 39% seen once. Each sample used at least 7 million PBMCs. There are 15 residues in the CDR3. Germline CDR1 and CDR2: DFQATT and SNEGSKA (reference sequence). V gave up 0 bases and J gave up 2 bases, with 14 bases separating them. This chain links TRBV20-1 with TRBJ2-7, with D tentatively TRBD2 (7 bases). The sample comprised blood. This receptor was obtained from a human donor in good health. CDR3 DNA sequence: TGCAGTGCTAGAGAGGCCGGGGGGCCCACCTACGAGCAGTACTTC. It encodes CSAREAGGPTYEQYF.